The 14 T cell receptor beta chains listed next were all sequenced from one sample in a study of blood T cell repertoires in COVID-19 (dated by TCRdb to the early 2020s). Library creation used the immunoSEQ multiplex PCR assay. As stored in TCRdb, this immuneACCESS dataset retains in-frame rearrangements with V and J assigned. A fraction of the clones does not appear; measured against another copy, unresolved V genes explain less than half of the discrepancy, and the remainder lacks a known reason. The sample has about 140,000 clones on record, 70% to 80% of them singletons. Roughly 17% of the sample is taken by the ten largest. The sequencing input was peripheral blood. The receptors were sampled from a man aged 50-59 years with acute or convalescent COVID-19.

The chain joins TRBV7-2 to TRBJ2-7, with D possibly being TRBD2 (6 bases). The CDR3 loop spans 13 amino acids. Germline V lookup: CDR1 SGHTA, CDR2 FQGNSA. The V end was cut by 2 bases, the J end by 7 bases, with 12 bases between. CDR3 loop: CASSLQAGVEQYV. The CDR3 DNA follows: TGTGCCAGCAGCTTACAAGCGGGCGTGGAGCAGTACGTC.

The chain is built from TRBV28 and TRBJ1-5, with D perhaps matching TRBD1 (5 bases). Germline V gene sequence: CDR1 MDHEN, CDR2 SYDVKM. Trimming stripped 8 bases from V and 2 bases from J, with 13 bases between. The CDR3 is made up of 14 amino acids. DNA for the CDR3: TGTGCCAGCGAGGGCTCGGGGGGCAATCAGCCCCAGCATTTT. It is translated as CASEGSGGNQPQHF.

The genes are TRBV29-1 and TRBJ1-4; maybe TRBD1 (6 bases). Germline V lookup: CDR1 SQVTM, CDR2 ANQGSEA. The length of the CDR3 is 13 residues. Between the trimmed V and J ends, which lost 6 bases and 5 bases, there was a span of 13 bases. The CDR3 loop reads CSVTGRGNEKLFF. In nucleotides, the CDR3 is TGCAGCGTCACAGGGCGGGGGAATGAAAAACTGTTTTTT.

The J gene is TRBJ1-5, the V gene TRBV10-3; a possible D gene is TRBD1 (5 bases). CDR3 size: 14 residues. V was clipped by 2 bases and J by 4 bases, with 9 bases between them. The germline V gene encodes CDR1 ENHRY and CDR2 SYGVKD. The CDR3: CAISELAGNQPQHF. The CDR3 nucleotides read TGTGCCATCAGTGAGCTGGCAGGGAATCAGCCCCAGCATTTT.

The chain is built from TRBV5-1 and TRBJ1-3; no definite D call. Germline assignment: CDR1 SGHRS and CDR2 YFSETQ. The V end was cut by 1 base, the J end by 0 bases, with 11 bases between. CDR3 length equals 16 residues. The CDR3 protein is CASSLLGTSSGNTIYF. In DNA form, the CDR3 reads TGCGCCAGCAGCTTGTTGGGCACCAGCTCTGGAAACACCATATATTTT.

To note about this clone: Other DNA sequences of this sample code for an identical CDR3. DNA of the CDR3: TGCGCCAGCAGCTTGGGGACAGGGATTCAGCCCCAGCATTTT. Protein sequence: CASSLGTGIQPQHF. The V gene is TRBV5-1, the J gene TRBJ1-5, with TRBD1 identical over 8 bases. The length of the CDR3 is 14 residues. With 0 bases clipped from V and 6 bases from J, the junction kept 2 bases outside the gene matches. CDR1 is SGHRS and CDR2 is YFSETQ in the germline V gene.

The V gene is TRBV19, the J gene TRBJ1-2; D ambiguous. The CDR3 extends over 13 amino acids. Germline V lookup: CDR1 LNHDA, CDR2 SQIVND (reference sequence). V shed 7 bases and J shed 5 bases, with 14 bases lying between them. This CDR3 is CASTSPAQYGYTF. CDR3 DNA sequence: TGTGCCAGTACCTCCCCGGCACAGTATGGCTACACCTTC.

The CDR3: CAISPDSNGYTF. CDR3 DNA: TGTGCCATCAGTCCAGACAGCAACGGCTACACCTTC. The chain recombines TRBV10-3 with TRBJ1-2; weak D call: TRBD1 (5 bases). The CDR3 consists of 12 residues. V shed 5 bases and J shed 8 bases, with 12 bases lying between them. Germline V lookup: CDR1 ENHRY, CDR2 SYGVKD.

This chain joins TRBV9 and TRBJ1-1; D gene unclear. Trimming removed 3 bases at V and 3 bases at J, with 3 bases between. The CDR3 covers 11 residues. The germline CDR1 and CDR2 sequences are SGDLS and YYNGEE. The CDR3 reads CASSEHTEAFF. The CDR3 DNA is TGTGCCAGCAGCGAGCACACTGAAGCTTTCTTT.

The rearrangement links TRBV29-1 to TRBJ1-1, with 7 bases lining up with TRBD1. Germline V lookup: CDR1 SQVTM, CDR2 ANQGSEA. The CDR3 runs to 14 residues. J lost 5 bases, V lost 3 bases, and 9 bases had no gene match. The CDR3, as DNA: TGCAGCGTTGATAAGGGGGCGTCGGGGACTGAAGCTTTCTTT. It is translated as CSVDKGASGTEAFF. Full variable domain (missing parts from reference TRBV29-1 and TRBJ1-1): SAVISQKPSRDICQRGTSLTIQCQVDSQVTMMFWYRQQPGQSLTLIATANQGSEATYESGFVIDKFPISRPNLTFSTLTVSNMSPEDSSIYLCSVDKGASGTEAFFGQGTRLTVV.

The chain recombines TRBV27 with TRBJ2-3; the D is unclear. Germline V gene lookup returns CDR1 MNHEY and CDR2 SMNVEV (reference sequence). Trimming left V 3 bases short and J 4 bases short, with 5 bases between. CDR3 length: 12 residues. The CDR3 loop is CASSFGADTQYF. Written as DNA, the CDR3 is TGTGCCAGCAGTTTCGGAGCAGATACGCAGTATTTT.

The V call is TRBV7-9, the J call TRBJ2-2; 8 positions agree with TRBD1. Per the germline V gene, CDR1 is SEHNR and CDR2 is FQNEAQ (reference sequence). The CDR3 is made up of 16 amino acids. Trimming removed 0 bases from V and 6 bases from J; junction bases left unmatched: 6. This chain's CDR3 is CASSLAHVQGAGELFF. CDR3 bases: TGTGCCAGCAGCTTAGCGCATGTACAGGGGGCCGGGGAGCTGTTTTTT.

The V and J genes are TRBV29-1 and TRBJ2-1, with D possibly TRBD1 on 6 matching bases. The CDR3 extends over 12 amino acids. Germline V gives CDR1 SQVTM, CDR2 ANQGSEA. V lost 5 bases and J lost 7, with 12 bases in between. CDR3 sequence: CSVNHRANEQFF. Written as DNA, the CDR3 is TGCAGCGTTAACCACAGGGCTAATGAGCAGTTCTTC.

V usage is TRBV7-2 and J usage is TRBJ2-1, with 8 bases matching TRBD2. The CDR3 runs 17 residues. The V gene end was trimmed by 3 bases and the J gene end by 3 bases; junction bases not matched to a gene: 10. From germline, CDR1 is SGHTA and CDR2 FQGNSA. CDR3 bases: TGTGCCAGCAGCTTTTCCGCGGGGGGTTACAACTACAATGAGCAGTTCTTC. Encoded protein: CASSFSAGGYNYNEQFF. The entire variable domain, with the rest obtained from reference TRBV7-2 and TRBJ2-1, is as follows: GAGVSQSPSNKVTEKGKDVELRCDPISGHTALYWYRQSLGQGLEFLIYFQGNSAPDKSGLPSDRFSAERTGGSVSTLTIQRTQQEDSAVYLCASSFSAGGYNYNEQFFGPGTRLTVL.